This entry is about one T cell receptor (beta chain). Its antigen target is currently unknown. Base-call qualities are not available, and no considerably larger clone is one nucleotide away. What this sample's time point label stands for: about 28 days (+/-7) after the second vaccine dose. AZD1222 recipients given second doses at about 4 weeks or at about 12 weeks were pooled, since spike-specific TCR depth and breadth were not found to differ between the two schedules. Samples from vaccinated people were obtained from the UK trials COV001 and COV002, which included a single-blind randomized controlled phase 2/3 trial of AZD1222 (ChAdOx1 nCoV-19) in healthy adults. Trial participant PBMC samples were collected at day 0 and day 28 after the second dose for TCRbeta chain sequencing. The CDR3 regions of human TCRbeta chains were analyzed by immunosequencing. As for how the authors treated the data: Repertoire TCRs were checked for matches against a reference library of SARS-CoV-2-specific TCRs that had been generated using the MIRA antigen-specificity platform. Breadth was defined as the fraction of unique TCRs that were SARS-CoV-2-associated. Depth was defined as the fraction of total T cells that were SARS-CoV-2-associated. Using the MIRA data, every spike-specific TCR was mapped to the spike region that the TCR reacted to and assigned to either a CD4 or a CD8 class. Log10-transformed breadth and depth values were compared by one-way ANOVA with Sidak's multiple comparisons tests. Imported from immuneACCESS, the table was reduced by TCRdb to in-frame sequences with V and J called. These copies leave out some clones; in studies compared against another copy, an unresolved V gene accounts for under half, and the cause of the remainder is not known. The DNA was the basis for D and trimming; V, J and clone size are from that table. This sample comprises about 100,000 clones, approximately 87% of them detected only once. Roughly 10% of the sample goes to the ten largest clones.

This sample was included in a study of T cell responses to AZD1222 COVID-19 vaccine (dated by TCRdb to the early 2020s). In the study overall: A total of under 250 trial participants underwent TCR sequencing, of whom roughly 210 had received two doses of AZD1222 and some 25 had received two doses of the MenACWY control vaccine. Trial participants were enrolled by age into subgroups of 18-55, 56-69 and 70-plus years, and around 150, 28 and 57 TCR-sequenced participants, respectively, were included in these subgroups.

The CDR3 holds 12 amino acids from the cysteine to the phenylalanine. Of all the DNA, just the CDR3 is kept, 36 bases in frame from base 1. CDR1 and CDR2 were assigned from the germline V gene as MDHEN and SYDVKM. Between the V and J ends, shortened by 1 base and 5 bases respectively, the junction contains 6 bases. Study-wide conclusions, independent of this receptor: Participants were mostly white British, with more females than males. The authors suggested clonal diversity may have been underestimated. A significant rise in spike-specific TCR breadth and depth was observed after two AZD1222 doses relative to day 0 and relative to MenACWY recipients. Because no day 14 peak-response samples were available, the repertoires could be characterized only after the peak T cell response. Conclusions about previously exposed vaccinees were limited because only a handful of AZD1222 recipients were SARS-CoV-2 seropositive at baseline. In the small 56-69-year group, the increase in depth fell short of significance, most likely because of low power. CD4 TCRs associated with the vaccine covered the entire spike protein, and the dominant responses were in regions 160-218 and 743-854. Reportedly, almost half of the unique spike-specific TCRs recognized epitopes lying outside the regions that are mutated in the B.1.351 and B.1.1.7 variants.

The V and J segments used are TRBV28 and TRBJ2-7; confidence is insufficient to name the D gene. The sample here was peripheral blood, taken 28 days after the second AZD1222 dose. This receptor was identified in an adult who received the AZD1222 COVID-19 vaccine. The CDR3 in this case is CASSLLRDEQYF. The bases are TGTGCCAGCAGTTTATTGCGAGACGAGCAGTACTTC.